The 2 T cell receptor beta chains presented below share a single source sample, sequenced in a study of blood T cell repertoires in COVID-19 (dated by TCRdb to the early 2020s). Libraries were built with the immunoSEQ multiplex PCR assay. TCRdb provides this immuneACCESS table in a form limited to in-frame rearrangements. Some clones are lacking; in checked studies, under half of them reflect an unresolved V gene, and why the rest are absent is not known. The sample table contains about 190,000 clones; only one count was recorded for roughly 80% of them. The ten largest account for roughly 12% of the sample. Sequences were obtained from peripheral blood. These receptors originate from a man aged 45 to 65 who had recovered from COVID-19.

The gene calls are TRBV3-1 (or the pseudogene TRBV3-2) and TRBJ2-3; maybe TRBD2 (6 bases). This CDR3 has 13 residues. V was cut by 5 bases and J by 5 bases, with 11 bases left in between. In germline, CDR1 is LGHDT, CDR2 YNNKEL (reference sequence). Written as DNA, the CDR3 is TGTGCCAGCAGCGGGGACGGGGGAGATACGCAGTATTTT. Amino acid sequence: CASSGDGGDTQYF.

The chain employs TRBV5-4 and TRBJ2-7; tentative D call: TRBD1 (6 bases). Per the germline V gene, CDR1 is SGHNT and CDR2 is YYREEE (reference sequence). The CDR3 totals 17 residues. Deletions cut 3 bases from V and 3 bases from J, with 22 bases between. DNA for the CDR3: TGTGCCAGCAGCTCGGATCGGACAGAGCCGGGATTCTACGAGCAGTACTTC. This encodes CASSSDRTEPGFYEQYF. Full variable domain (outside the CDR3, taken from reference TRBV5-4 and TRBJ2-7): ETGVTQSPTHLIKTRGQQVTLRCSSQSGHNTVSWYQQALGQGPQFIFQYYREEENGRGNFPPRFSGLQFPNYSSELNVNALELDDSALYLCASSSDRTEPGFYEQYFGPGTRLTVT.